These 26 T cell receptor beta chains originate from one sample sequenced in a study of T cell responses to AZD1222 COVID-19 vaccine listed by TCRdb under 2021. Library creation used the immunoSEQ multiplex PCR assay. The table was pulled from immuneACCESS by TCRdb, which kept in-frame rearrangements only. Such tables lose some clones; where checked, under half of the loss comes from unresolved V genes, and the rest has no known cause. The sample table lists around 70,000 clones, 80% to 90% of them with a count of one. Of the sample, 2.5% falls within the top ten clones. Taken with the paper, the label for time point translates to: baseline before first vaccination. This specimen consisted of peripheral blood, obtained on day 0 of AZD1222 vaccination. These TCRs come from an adult in good health.

This rearrangement joins TRBV5-1 to TRBJ2-7; 10 nucleotides match TRBD2. The trim removed 1 base at V and 6 bases at J, leaving 4 bases unmatched. From germline, CDR1 is SGHRS and CDR2 YFSETQ. This CDR3 region has 14 residues. The chain's CDR3 is CASSLSGRASEQYF. The DNA of the CDR3 is TGCGCCAGCAGCTTGAGCGGGAGGGCCTCCGAGCAGTACTTC.

A single count supports this clone. V usage is TRBV19 and J usage is TRBJ1-4, with TRBD1 identical over 7 bases. The length of the CDR3 is 14 residues. Germline V gene data show CDR1 as LNHDA and CDR2 as SQIVND (reference sequence). Trimming removed 6 bases from V and 5 bases from J; junction bases left unmatched: 6. The CDR3 is CASSYRGGNEKLFF. The CDR3 DNA follows: TGTGCCAGTAGCTACAGGGGCGGCAATGAAAAACTGTTTTTT.

This clone was detected once. The chain has TRBV19 and TRBJ1-6; 8 nucleotides align to TRBD1. Germline values: CDR1 LNHDA, CDR2 SQIVND (reference sequence). The CDR3 is 15 residues long. Trimming cost V 4 bases and J 6 bases; bases outside gene matches: 5. This CDR3 is CASSTTGAGNSPLHF. Here the CDR3 DNA reads TGTGCCAGTAGTACGACAGGGGCAGGTAATTCACCCCTCCACTTT.

V and J are TRBV28 and TRBJ2-7; a possible D gene is TRBD1 (5 bases). Per the germline V gene, CDR1 is MDHEN and CDR2 is SYDVKM. V was shortened by 3 bases and J by 5 bases, with 17 bases between the two germline ends. The CDR3 loop spans 15 amino acids. Here the CDR3 reads CASSFSDGSGNEQYF. Here the CDR3 DNA reads TGTGCCAGCAGTTTCTCGGACGGGTCAGGGAACGAGCAGTACTTC.

The CDR3 here is CASSEEAGIYEQYF. The CDR3 region has the DNA TGTGCCAGCAGTGAAGAGGCAGGGATCTACGAGCAGTACTTC. V is TRBV6-1 and J is TRBJ2-7, with D perhaps TRBD1 (5 bases). V lost 1 base and J lost 3, with 10 bases in between. The CDR3 is 14 residues long. CDR1 is MNHNS and CDR2 is SASEGT in the germline V gene.

The chain carries TRBV19 and TRBJ2-7, with no clear D. This CDR3 is 15 amino acids long. Germline CDR1 is LNHDA and CDR2 is SQIVND (reference sequence). Trimming removed 4 bases from V and 4 bases from J, with 17 bases in between. The CDR3 protein is CASSTVSNLGYEQYF. CDR3 coding DNA: TGTGCCAGTAGTACCGTCTCGAATTTGGGGTACGAGCAGTACTTC. Complete variable domain (other parts from reference TRBV19 and TRBJ2-7): DGGITQSPKYLFRKEGQNVTLSCEQNLNHDAMYWYRQDPGQGLRLIYYSQIVNDFQKGDIAEGYSVSREKKESFPLTVTSAQKNPTAFYLCASSTVSNLGYEQYFGPGTRLTVT.

The table lists this clone with a count of one. The chain is built from TRBV4-1 and TRBJ1-3; D uncertain. The V gene lost 1 base and the J gene lost 2 bases, with 15 bases spanning the gap. Looked up from germline, CDR1 is MGHRA and CDR2 is YSYEKL. The CDR3 has 17 amino acids. The CDR3 DNA is TGCGCCAGCAGCCAAGTAGGTTTCAGGCTAACTGGAAACACCATATATTTT. As protein: CASSQVGFRLTGNTIYF.

V is TRBV4-3 and J is TRBJ2-3, with a tentative D call TRBD1 (6 bases). The germline gives CDR1 LGHNA, CDR2 YSLEER. CDR3 size: 15 residues. Deletions cut 3 bases from V and 0 bases from J, with 10 bases between. The CDR3 coding sequence is TGCGCCAGCAGCCATTCCGGACAGAGCACAGATACGCAGTATTTT. It encodes CASSHSGQSTDTQYF.

The chain recombines TRBV19 with TRBJ1-2; possible D gene TRBD1, 5 bases. Germline values: CDR1 LNHDA, CDR2 SQIVND (reference sequence). Deletions cut 6 bases from V and 3 bases from J, with 14 bases between. The CDR3 spans 14 residues. The CDR3 DNA follows: TGTGCCAGTAGAGGCTCGGGGGAGGACTATGGCTACACCTTC. Translating gives CASRGSGEDYGYTF.

This rearrangement joins TRBV7-9 to TRBJ2-7, with 8 bases fitting TRBD1. The germline V gene has CDR1 SEHNR and CDR2 FQNEAQ (reference sequence). The CDR3 totals 16 residues. Germline trimming cut 6 bases from V and 6 bases from J; bases unmatched to any gene: 16. The CDR3: CASSPLGGTGRREQYF. CDR3 bases: TGTGCCAGCAGTCCCTTGGGTGGGACAGGACGCCGCGAGCAGTACTTC.

The V and J genes are TRBV20-1 and TRBJ2-5; D not certain. The CDR3 is made up of 10 amino acids. Germline CDR1 is DFQATT and CDR2 is SNEGSKA (reference sequence). V was trimmed by 5 bases and J by 5 bases, leaving 6 bases between them. Here the CDR3 DNA reads TGCAGTGCTGCCCGGGAGACCCAGTACTTC. It yields the protein CSAARETQYF.

The rearrangement uses TRBV7-2 and TRBJ2-1; D tentatively fits TRBD1 or TRBD2 (5 bases each). CDR3 length: 15 amino acids. The V end lost 4 bases, the J end lost 2 bases, and 12 bases lay between the germline ends. Germline V gives CDR1 SGHTA, CDR2 FQGNSA. This chain's CDR3 is CASSSGPIPYNEQFF. In DNA, the CDR3 is TGTGCCAGCAGCTCGGGGCCCATACCCTACAATGAGCAGTTCTTC.

This clone was seen only once. The V gene is TRBV25-1, the J gene TRBJ2-7, with 7 bases lining up with TRBD2. The CDR3 is 13 amino acids. Germline values: CDR1 MGHDK, CDR2 SYGVNS. The V gene end was trimmed by 10 bases and the J gene end by 4 bases; junction bases not matched to a gene: 10. The CDR3 here is CATRGTTVYEQYF. The CDR3 DNA is TGTGCCACCCGGGGGACTACTGTATACGAGCAGTACTTC.

The chain employs TRBV29-1 and TRBJ1-2; D gene unclear. Germline-derived CDR1 and CDR2 are SQVTM and ANQGSEA. The CDR3 spans 12 residues. V lost 5 bases to trimming and J lost 0 bases, with 7 bases between them. The CDR3 sequence: CSVTRANYGYTF. As DNA, the CDR3 is TGCAGCGTTACTCGAGCTAACTATGGCTACACCTTC.

J is TRBJ1-1 and V is TRBV18; weak D call: TRBD1 (5 bases). V lost 3 bases and J lost 0, with 8 bases in between. Per germline, CDR1 KGHSH and CDR2 LQKENI. CDR3 length equals 14 residues. The CDR3 DNA sequence: TGTGCCAGCTCACCCCAGGGTGTGAACACTGAAGCTTTCTTT. Protein product: CASSPQGVNTEAFF.

This chain uses TRBV28 with TRBJ1-4; D is undetermined. CDR3 size: 14 residues. V lost 5 bases, J lost 4 bases, and 11 bases lay in between. Germline-derived CDR1 and CDR2 are MDHEN and SYDVKM. DNA for the CDR3: TGTGCCAGCAGTGATCCGGGCGGTAATGAAAAACTGTTTTTT. It encodes CASSDPGGNEKLFF.

Sample share makes this clone medium-sized. V gene TRBV19 combines with J gene TRBJ2-7, with D possibly matching TRBD1 (5 bases). CDR3 length: 13 residues. Per germline, CDR1 LNHDA and CDR2 SQIVND (reference sequence). V lost 0 bases to trimming and J lost 5 bases, with 8 bases between them. CDR3 bases: TGTGCCAGTAGTATAGAAAGGGGCAACGAGCAGTACTTC. Protein sequence: CASSIERGNEQYF.

This chain joins TRBV28 and TRBJ1-2; D is perhaps TRBD1 (6 bases). Trimming cost V 4 bases and J 4 bases, with 13 bases left between them. Germline CDR1 is MDHEN and CDR2 is SYDVKM. CDR3 length: 14 amino acids. The DNA for the CDR3 is TGTGCCAGCAGTTACACCCCGGACAGCTATGGCTACACCTTC. This codes for CASSYTPDSYGYTF.

The V and J genes are TRBV6-1 and TRBJ2-1; D is ambiguous. CDR1 is MNHNS, CDR2 SASEGT, per germline. The CDR3 covers 11 residues. V lost 2 bases and J lost 5, with 1 base in between. The chain's CDR3 is CASSENNEQFF. The DNA of the CDR3 is TGTGCCAGCAGTGAAAACAATGAGCAGTTCTTC.

The J gene is TRBJ2-7, the V gene TRBV9, with 7 nucleotides matching TRBD2. J lost 2 bases, V lost 3 bases, and 5 bases had no gene match. CDR1 and CDR2 (germline): SGDLS, YYNGEE. The CDR3 extends over 14 amino acids. DNA of the CDR3: TGTGCCAGCAGCGCGGGAGGTCTCGCCTACGAGCAGTACTTC. Amino acid sequence: CASSAGGLAYEQYF. The full variable domain, its missing parts supplied by reference TRBV9 and TRBJ2-7, is DSGVTQTPKHLITATGQRVTLRCSPRSGDLSVYWYQQSLDQGLQFLIQYYNGEERAKGNILERFSAQQFPDLHSELNLSSLELGDSALYFCASSAGGLAYEQYFGPGTRLTVT.

V usage is TRBV7-2 and J usage is TRBJ2-7, with unresolved D. The CDR3 has 15 amino acids. Germline V gene data show CDR1 as SGHTA and CDR2 as FQGNSA. V lost 4 bases and J lost 4, with 17 bases in between. CDR3 bases: TGTGCCAGCAGCTCCGGACCAGCCACCGGGTACGAGCAGTACTTC. Protein product: CASSSGPATGYEQYF.

The gene calls are TRBV15 and TRBJ2-7; possible D gene TRBD2, 6 bases. Trimming took 6 bases from V and 0 from J, leaving 9 bases between them. The CDR3 is 13 residues long. Germline V gene sequence: CDR1 LNHNV, CDR2 YYDKDF (reference sequence). In DNA form, the CDR3 reads TGTGCCACCAGTCGGACTAACTCCTACGAGCAGTACTTC. The encoded protein is CATSRTNSYEQYF.

This chain uses TRBV9 with TRBJ2-1, with 8 bases aligning to TRBD1. The V gene's germline CDR1 is SGDLS and CDR2 YYNGEE. J gave up 9 bases and V 0 bases, and 8 bases lay outside the gene matches. This CDR3 is built from 15 residues. CDR3 coding DNA: TGTGCCAGCAGCGTAGACAGGACAGGGCGTAGTGAGCAGTTCTTC. Protein sequence: CASSVDRTGRSEQFF. Looking up the rest from reference TRBV9 and TRBJ2-1 gives the full variable domain: DSGVTQTPKHLITATGQRVTLRCSPRSGDLSVYWYQQSLDQGLQFLIQYYNGEERAKGNILERFSAQQFPDLHSELNLSSLELGDSALYFCASSVDRTGRSEQFFGPGTRLTVL.

The chain is built from TRBV2 and TRBJ1-1; maybe TRBD1 (5 bases). Germline V gives CDR1 SNHLY, CDR2 FYNNEI. This CDR3 is 13 amino acids long. The ends were cut back, 5 bases at V and 7 bases at J, with 14 bases in the middle. The CDR3: CASSRTLGGEAFF. CDR3 bases: TGTGCCAGCAGTCGGACACTCGGGGGTGAAGCTTTCTTT.

The rearrangement links TRBV6-2 or TRBV6-3 to TRBJ1-1; TRBD1 aligns across 7 bases. The J segment lost 2 bases and the V segment lost 5 bases, leaving 5 bases of the junction unmatched. CDR3 length: 14 residues. Germline CDR1 and CDR2: MNHEY and SVGEGT. In DNA form, the CDR3 reads TGTGCCAGCAGTCCCAGGGGGGGCAACACTGAAGCTTTCTTT. Translation gives CASSPRGGNTEAFF.

The V call is TRBV28, the J call TRBJ2-3, with 13 bases matching TRBD2. This CDR3 spans 17 amino acids. The germline CDR1 and CDR2 sequences are MDHEN and SYDVKM. V lost 4 bases to trimming and J lost 6 bases; unmatched junction nucleotides: 10. The CDR3 here is CASSSPGTSGTRDTQYF. The CDR3 nucleotides are TGTGCCAGCAGTTCCCCCGGGACTAGCGGGACTAGGGATACGCAGTATTTT.